The 17 T cell receptor beta chains listed next were all sequenced from one sample in a study of radiotherapy plus CTLA-4 blockade in lung cancer. TCRdb's copy holds only in-frame clones and misses some; the assay was immunoSEQ multiplex PCR. The table lists under 50,000 clones, roughly three quarters of them singletons. The input for sequencing was peripheral blood, taken from a patient treated with radiotherapy plus ipilimumab. The receptors derive from a human donor with non-small cell lung cancer that progressed on radiotherapy plus ipilimumab.

This clone was counted only a few times. The chain links TRBV4-1 to TRBJ2-7, with 10 bases identical to TRBD2. This CDR3 comprises 16 residues. The V gene's germline CDR1 is MGHRA and CDR2 YSYEKL. With 4 bases clipped from V and 1 base from J, the junction kept 7 bases outside the gene matches. For the CDR3, the DNA is TGCGCCAGCAGCCGGACTCTAGCGGGGGCTTCCTACGAGCAGTACTTC. Amino acids: CASSRTLAGASYEQYF.

This chain links TRBV13 with TRBJ2-5; D is ambiguous. The CDR3 contains 12 residues. CDR1 is PRHDT, CDR2 FYEKMQ, per germline (reference sequence). V was cut by 5 bases and J by 0 bases, with 4 bases left in between. The CDR3 here is CASSRYQETQYF. DNA for the CDR3: TGTGCCAGCAGCCGGTACCAAGAGACCCAGTACTTC.

This sequence joins TRBV29-1 and TRBJ2-1, with 11 bases lining up with TRBD1. CDR1 and CDR2 (germline): SQVTM, ANQGSEA. J was trimmed by 0 bases and V by 4 bases; bases with no gene match: 8. The CDR3 runs 17 residues. The CDR3 sequence: CSVGTGGISGSYNEQFF. The CDR3 region has the DNA TGCAGCGTTGGGACAGGGGGCATTTCTGGCTCCTACAATGAGCAGTTCTTC.

This clone was counted a few times. The chain employs TRBV18 and TRBJ1-5; 8 bases are a match to TRBD1. The CDR3 spans 14 residues. Germline trimming cut 3 bases from V and 2 bases from J; bases unmatched to any gene: 0. Per the germline V gene, CDR1 is KGHSH and CDR2 is LQKENI. CDR3 nucleotides: TGTGCCAGCTCACCGACAGGGGGCAATCAGCCCCAGCATTTT. Its translation: CASSPTGGNQPQHF.

The rearrangement links TRBV7-3 to TRBJ2-7; the D gene is possibly TRBD1 (6 bases). The V end lost 1 base, the J end lost 6 bases, and 13 bases lay between the germline ends. This CDR3 spans 14 amino acids. From germline, CDR1 is SGHTA and CDR2 FQGTGA. The CDR3 loop is CASSLSPGVGEQYF. In DNA form, the CDR3 reads TGTGCCAGCAGCTTAAGTCCAGGGGTAGGCGAGCAGTACTTC.

The V gene is TRBV18, the J gene TRBJ2-7; D is possibly TRBD1 (5 bases). CDR3 size: 13 residues. V was pared by 3 bases and J by 2 bases, with 8 bases between. Germline V gene lookup returns CDR1 KGHSH and CDR2 LQKENI. CDR3 DNA sequence: TGTGCCAGCTCACCGAAAGGGGCCTACGAGCAGTACTTC. Amino acids: CASSPKGAYEQYF.

The gene calls are TRBV21-1 and TRBJ2-7; the D call in the table, TRBD2, was not verified against the DNA. TRBV21-1 is recorded as a pseudogene. The CDR3 runs 13 residues. The DNA of the CDR3 is TGTGCCAGCAGGGGGGACTACTCCTACGAGCAGTACTTC. As protein: CASRGDYSYEQYF.

This chain uses TRBV27 with TRBJ2-3; TRBD2 matches 7 bases. Germline lookup yields CDR1 MNHEY and CDR2 SMNVEV (reference sequence). With V trimmed by 3 bases and J by 3 bases, 6 bases remained unmatched. This CDR3 spans 15 amino acids. Here the CDR3 DNA reads TGTGCCAGCAGTTTGCAAGGTAGCGGGACAGATACGCAGTATTTT. This gives the protein CASSLQGSGTDTQYF.

The rearrangement uses TRBV27 and TRBJ2-3, with 7 bases that match TRBD2. Germline trimming cut 6 bases from V and 4 bases from J; bases unmatched to any gene: 4. This CDR3 comprises 13 residues. The germline V gene has CDR1 MNHEY and CDR2 SMNVEV (reference sequence). CDR3 DNA: TGTGCCAGCAGCAGGACTAGAGCAGATACGCAGTATTTT. Its protein product is CASSRTRADTQYF.

This clone was counted between two and nine times. The chain recombines TRBV19 with TRBJ1-5; D unclear. The CDR3 runs 16 residues. Germline CDR1 and CDR2: LNHDA and SQIVND (reference sequence). V dropped 1 base and J dropped 6 bases, with 16 bases sitting between them. CDR3 region: CASSIVAGSMPQPQHF. The CDR3 coding sequence is TGTGCCAGTAGTATAGTAGCGGGGAGCATGCCTCAGCCCCAGCATTTT.

This clone was seen a handful of times. The chain combines TRBV5-1 with TRBJ2-3, with D possibly TRBD2 on 5 matching bases. This CDR3 contains 17 residues. The germline gives CDR1 SGHRS, CDR2 YFSETQ. V was cut by 0 bases and J by 0 bases, with 14 bases left in between. In nucleotides, the CDR3 is TGCGCCAGCAGCTTGGCCGGGAAGTCCCTTAGCACAGATACGCAGTATTTT. Encoded protein: CASSLAGKSLSTDTQYF.

The chain is built from TRBV4-3 and TRBJ2-7; the D is unclear. Trimming cost V 1 base and J 0 bases, with 19 bases left between them. The CDR3 extends over 18 amino acids. Germline V gene lookup returns CDR1 LGHNA and CDR2 YSLEER. CDR3 bases: TGCGCCAGCAGCCAAGGATTCGTATTCAGGAACAGCTCCTACGAGCAGTACTTC. Its translation: CASSQGFVFRNSSYEQYF.

V usage is TRBV6-5 and J usage is TRBJ1-2; D is ambiguous. V dropped 0 bases and J dropped 2 bases, with 10 bases sitting between them. The CDR3 runs 15 residues. The germline V gene encodes CDR1 MNHEY and CDR2 SVGAGI. CDR3 region: CASSYSPTGNYGYTF. CDR3 bases: TGTGCCAGCAGTTACTCCCCCACGGGAAACTATGGCTACACCTTC.

The CDR3 DNA reads as TGCGCCAGCAGCAGAACAGGGGGCGGGCAAGAGACCCAGTACTTC. The encoded protein is CASSRTGGGQETQYF. The V call is TRBV5-1, the J call TRBJ2-5, with TRBD1 matching over 9 bases. Germline V gene sequence: CDR1 SGHRS, CDR2 YFSETQ. The CDR3 consists of 15 residues. V lost 4 bases, J lost 2 bases, and 6 bases stayed unmatched.

V is TRBV5-1 and J is TRBJ2-1, with 7 bases fitting TRBD1. CDR1 and CDR2 from the germline V gene are SGHRS and YFSETQ. With 3 bases clipped from V and 0 bases from J, the junction kept 9 bases outside the gene matches. This CDR3 contains 17 residues. This CDR3 reads CASSSPEQGSSYNEQFF. As DNA, the CDR3 is TGCGCCAGCAGCTCCCCTGAACAGGGGAGCTCCTACAATGAGCAGTTCTTC.

The V and J genes are TRBV7-3 and TRBJ2-1, with TRBD2 matching 12 bases. The CDR3 spans 16 residues. V trimming: 5 bases; J trimming: 2 bases; junction bases outside the gene matches: 4. Per the germline V gene, CDR1 is SGHTA and CDR2 is FQGTGA. In nucleotides, the CDR3 is TGTGCCAGCAGCATCACTAGCGGGGGGACCTACAATGAGCAGTTCTTC. It translates to CASSITSGGTYNEQFF.

The rearrangement joins TRBV5-4 to TRBJ2-5, with no clear D. CDR3 length: 12 amino acids. Per the germline V gene, CDR1 is SGHNT and CDR2 is YYREEE (reference sequence). V lost 0 bases, J lost 5 bases, and 5 bases lay in between. The CDR3 loop reads CASSLDRETQYF. Written as DNA, the CDR3 is TGTGCCAGCAGCTTGGACCGGGAGACCCAGTACTTC.